These 13 T cell receptor beta chains came from one sample sequenced in a study of cytomegalovirus exposure and HLA in healthy donors. Use of 60 Vbeta and 13 Jbeta primers characterized the PCR. Measured with immunoSEQ multiplex PCR; TCRdb has only the in-frame clones, and not every one. The specimen's table records about 110,000 clones. Sequenced: PBMCs. The receptors here all came from a man in his forties in good health and CMV-seropositive.

CDR3 coding DNA: TGTGCCAGCAGAGCGACAGGGGGTGCCAATTCACCCCTCCACTTT. Its translation: CASRATGGANSPLHF. The V gene is TRBV2, the J gene TRBJ1-6, with TRBD1 identical over 9 bases. The CDR3 contains 15 residues. Germline V gene data show CDR1 as SNHLY and CDR2 as FYNNEI. Trimming cost V 6 bases and J 7 bases; bases outside gene matches: 7.

V gene TRBV4-1 combines with J gene TRBJ1-2; 7 nucleotides match TRBD1. CDR3 length: 15 amino acids. Germline V gene lookup returns CDR1 MGHRA and CDR2 YSYEKL. V gave up 0 bases and J gave up 6 bases; unmatched junction bases: 7. The CDR3 sequence is CASSQDYTGEDGYTF. The CDR3 nucleotides read TGCGCCAGCAGCCAAGATTATACAGGGGAGGATGGCTACACCTTC.

The chain couples TRBV29-1 to TRBJ2-7; 8 bases fit TRBD1. Trimming at V came to 6 bases and at J to 2 bases, leaving 9 bases not matched to a gene. Germline loops: CDR1 SQVTM, CDR2 ANQGSEA. There are 14 residues in the CDR3. For the CDR3, the DNA is TGCAGCGTCGAAACCCGGGACAGGACCTACGAGCAGTACTTC. Its translation: CSVETRDRTYEQYF.

The rearrangement joins TRBV6-5 to TRBJ2-3, with TRBD2 matching over 13 bases. This CDR3 is built from 15 residues. Germline-derived CDR1 and CDR2 are MNHEY and SVGAGI. With V trimmed by 6 bases and J by 5 bases, 5 bases remained unmatched. CDR3 DNA sequence: TGTGCCAGCAGAACTAGCGGGAGGGCCGAAGATACGCAGTATTTT. It encodes CASRTSGRAEDTQYF.

The chain combines TRBV11-2 with TRBJ2-5, with a tentative D call TRBD1 (5 bases). Germline CDR1 SGHAT, CDR2 FQNNGV. V was pared by 3 bases and J by 5 bases, with 13 bases between. This CDR3 has 14 residues. CDR3 sequence reads: CASSLQGARETQYF. In nucleotides, the CDR3 is TGTGCCAGCAGCTTGCAGGGCGCCCGGGAGACCCAGTACTTC.

The rearrangement joins TRBV6-6 to TRBJ1-5, with D possibly being TRBD1 (5 bases). The V and J ends lost 0 bases and 6 bases respectively, with 9 bases between them. Germline loops: CDR1 MNHNY, CDR2 SVGAGI (reference sequence). The CDR3 extends over 14 amino acids. The CDR3 DNA sequence: TGTGCCAGCAGTTACTCGGGGGGAGGTCAGCCCCAGCATTTT. It is translated as CASSYSGGGQPQHF.

The chain carries TRBV25-1 and TRBJ1-2; a possible D gene is TRBD1 (6 bases). V lost 3 bases, J lost 8 bases, and 10 bases lay in between. Germline CDR1 MGHDK, CDR2 SYGVNS. This CDR3 has 12 amino acids. The CDR3 region is CASSEGARGYTF. The CDR3 region has the DNA TGTGCCAGCAGTGAGGGGGCGCGGGGCTACACCTTC.

V is TRBV7-2 and J is TRBJ1-2; TRBD1 matches at 12 bases. Germline trimming cut 4 bases from V and 4 bases from J; bases unmatched to any gene: 4. Per the germline V gene, CDR1 is SGHTA and CDR2 is FQGNSA. CDR3 size: 15 residues. CDR3 bases: TGTGCCAGCAGCTCCGGGACAGGGGGCGGCTATGGCTACACCTTC. Protein product: CASSSGTGGGYGYTF.

Notes on this clone: Different DNA sequences within this sample yield the same CDR3. J is TRBJ2-7 and V is TRBV7-2; perhaps TRBD1 as D (6 bases). V dropped 3 bases and J dropped 3 bases, with 9 bases sitting between them. The CDR3 is made up of 13 amino acids. Germline V gene data show CDR1 as SGHTA and CDR2 as FQGNSA. Here the CDR3 reads CASSLAGDYEQYF. CDR3 nucleotide sequence: TGTGCCAGCAGCTTGGCAGGGGACTACGAGCAGTACTTC.

The rearrangement uses TRBV7-8 and TRBJ2-1, with TRBD2 matching over 11 bases. Germline V gene data show CDR1 as SGHVS and CDR2 as FQNEAQ. V lost 1 base and J lost 7; bases outside the gene matches: 9. The CDR3 consists of 17 residues. CDR3 residues: CASSLVFRLAGGNEQFF. DNA for the CDR3: TGTGCCAGCAGCTTAGTTTTTAGGCTAGCGGGGGGTAATGAGCAGTTCTTC. Drawing the rest from reference TRBV7-8 and TRBJ2-1, the complete variable domain is GAGVSQSPRYKVAKRGQDVALRCDPISGHVSLFWYQQALGQGPEFLTYFQNEAQLDKSGLPSDRFFAERPEGSVSTLKIQRTQQEDSAVYLCASSLVFRLAGGNEQFFGPGTRLTVL.

The chain is built from TRBV5-6 and TRBJ1-2; D is ambiguous. The CDR3 totals 14 residues. Germline V lookup: CDR1 SGHDT, CDR2 YYEEEE. V lost 4 bases and J 8 bases, leaving 18 bases between the germline ends. In nucleotides, the CDR3 is TGTGCCAGCAGCCCCGGGGTTGAACCGCGCGGCTACACCTTC. It translates to CASSPGVEPRGYTF.

The CDR3 sequence: CASSLNPRRSSYEQYF. The CDR3 bases are TGTGCCAGCAGTTTAAATCCTCGGAGAAGCTCCTACGAGCAGTACTTC. The chain recombines TRBV27 with TRBJ2-7; D unclear. CDR1 and CDR2 (germline): MNHEY, SMNVEV (reference sequence). V lost 2 bases to trimming and J lost 0 bases, with 14 bases between them. The CDR3 contains 16 residues.

The gene calls are TRBV6-5 and TRBJ1-1; TRBD1 aligns across 9 bases. Germline V gives CDR1 MNHEY, CDR2 SVGAGI. After removal of 6 bases from V and 0 bases from J, the junction contained 2 bases not matched to a gene. The CDR3 has 14 amino acids. The CDR3 sequence is CASRDRGLNTEAFF. The DNA of the CDR3 is TGTGCCAGCAGGGACAGGGGCCTGAACACTGAAGCTTTCTTT.